The T cell receptor (beta chain) under discussion was sequenced for a study of vaccination and CD4 T cells after COVID-19. Study-wide context: Convalescent donors: six male, four female; seven Caucasian, two Asian, one multiracial, two Hispanic. The peptides that stimulated the cells were overlapping spike peptides from SARS-CoV-2, HCoV-NL63, HCoV-OC43 and HCoV-229E.

The length of the CDR3 is 15 residues. V was shortened by 3 bases and J by 7 bases, with 19 bases between the two germline ends. Germline values: CDR1 MDHEN, CDR2 SYDVKM. Treatment given: approximately 10-day PBMC culture with coronavirus spike peptide pools or control peptides (ViraFEST assay). Fresh IL-2 medium was used to replace half of the medium on days 3 and 7. This clonotype was picked up a small number of times. As yet, its antigen is unknown. Once obtained from cultured CD4+ T cells, the DNA was sequenced using the Oncomine TCR Beta short-read assay. CD4+ T cells were cultured, and genomic DNA was extracted from them. MiXCR was run by TCRdb on the PCR reads, yielding one entry per CDR3 protein. The sample yields around 20,000 distinct CDR3 sequences, approximately 50% seen once.

The specimen comprised CD4+ T cells from blood, cultured in vitro, sampled before SARS-CoV-2 vaccination. The clonotype was recovered from a human donor who had recovered from COVID-19. The J gene is TRBJ2-7, the V gene TRBV28; TRBD2 might be the D (6 bases). The CDR3 region has the DNA TGTGCCAGCAGTTTTAGCGGACACCAAACGCGGGAGCAGTACTTC. Residues: CASSFSGHQTREQYF.